This T cell receptor (beta chain) was found in a study of cytomegalovirus exposure and HLA in healthy donors. The CDR3 runs to 13 residues. Germline CDR1 is SNHLY and CDR2 is FYNNEI. Deletions cut 3 bases from V and 7 bases from J, with 10 bases between. PCR primers comprised 60 Vbeta and 13 Jbeta primers. The repertoire was sequenced with immunoSEQ multiplex PCR; TCRdb's copy has only in-frame clones and lacks some. The sample lists roughly 140,000 clones, 80% to 90% occurring once. Study observations and caveats: Altogether, around 160 TCR beta chains were recorded as cytomegalovirus-associated. Accurate prediction of most subjects' HLA-A and HLA-B alleles from TCR beta sequences was reported. A later analysis reportedly identified an Asian-associated ancestry cluster as carrying fewer N-insertions than the approximately 640-donor mean. A later analysis by the authors found several of the most significant clusters apparently linked to common viral pathogens.

On this clone: The antigen remains undetermined.

Sequenced input: PBMCs. J is TRBJ1-5 and V is TRBV2; D remains ambiguous. This sequence originates from a boy aged 2 to 10 in good health and CMV-seronegative. CDR3 nucleotide sequence: TGTGCCAGCAGTGACGGGGTCGTCCAGCCCCAGCATTTT. Amino acids: CASSDGVVQPQHF. Based on the CDR3 plus reference TRBV2 and TRBJ1-5, the full variable domain is EPEVTQTPSHQVTQMGQEVILRCVPISNHLYFYWYRQILGQKVEFLVSFYNNEISEKSEIFDDQFSVERPDGSNFTLKIRSTKLEDSAMYFCASSDGVVQPQHFGDGTRLSIL.